This entry is about one T cell receptor (beta chain). Its antigen is unidentified. Germline is not matched at one junction end, which may reflect a read error. This entry is derived from a study of post-analysis software for immune sequencing data. Study in general: Disease courses included relapsing-remitting, secondary progressive and progressive-relapsing multiple sclerosis.

The CDR3 runs to 15 residues. Prepared libraries of TCR beta cDNA carried unique molecular identifiers. cDNA molecules numbering about half a million came from approximately 1 to 10 million T cells. Each CDR3 protein is one row after TCRdb ran MiXCR on the PCR reads. Found here are 350,000 to 500,000 distinct CDR3 sequences, approximately 39% of them singletons; the top ten hold around 8%. Study observations and caveats: F measure showed strong co-clustering of same-batch samples. A handful of TRBV segments appeared more often in patients than in controls, and TRBV5-6, TRBV5-1 and TRBV20-1 were among these. Multiple sclerosis patients showed significantly lower normalized Chao1 diversity than controls did.

This sequence originates from a girl aged 2 to 9 with multiple sclerosis. The chain uses TRBV12-3 or TRBV12-4 and TRBJ2-3, with D possibly matching TRBD2 (5 bases). Specimen: blood. The CDR3 nucleotides are TGTGCCAGCAGTTTCTCTGGAGCTAGCACAGATGCGCAGTATTTT. Translated, it gives CASSFSGASTDAQYF.